Below are 29 T cell receptor beta chains sequenced from a single sample in a study of Ad26.COV2.S vaccination and SARS-CoV-2 variants. Stated treatment: about 20 received Ad26.COV2.S at low or high dose, single or two shots; a few received placebo; per-sample allocation not given. Day 63 following the first vaccine or placebo injection was when the samples were taken. Measured with immunoSEQ multiplex PCR; TCRdb has only the in-frame clones, and not every one. The data contain approximately 350,000 clones, over 75% of them seen just once; the ten biggest clones take up roughly 3.1%. The starting material was peripheral blood, obtained in a trial of Ad26.COV2.S vaccine versus placebo. These receptors were taken from a person aged 18-65 years who received the Ad26.COV2.S COVID-19 vaccine or a placebo.

The chain has TRBV5-1 and TRBJ2-5; TRBD2 matches at 11 bases. Germline V gene data show CDR1 as SGHRS and CDR2 as YFSETQ. The CDR3 sequence is 16 residues long. With 4 bases clipped from V and 3 bases from J, the junction kept 8 bases outside the gene matches. In DNA form, the CDR3 reads TGCGCCAGCAGCCCTATCGGGACTAGCGGCAAAGAGACCCAGTACTTC. Translation gives CASSPIGTSGKETQYF. The full variable domain, in which reference TRBV5-1 and TRBJ2-5 provide the parts outside the CDR3, is KAGVTQTPRYLIKTRGQQVTLSCSPISGHRSVSWYQQTPGQGLQFLFEYFSETQRNKGNFPGRFSGRQFSNSRSEMNVSTLELGDSALYLCASSPIGTSGKETQYFGPGTRLLVL.

The V gene is TRBV4-2, the J gene TRBJ2-3; D unresolved. The CDR3 totals 14 residues. Between the trimmed V and J ends, which lost 0 bases and 1 base, there was a span of 5 bases. Germline loops: CDR1 LGHNA, CDR2 YNFKEQ. DNA for the CDR3: TGTGCCAGCAGCCAAGAAACGGGCACAGATACGCAGTATTTT. It encodes CASSQETGTDTQYF.

This chain connects TRBV7-2 to TRBJ1-3; D is undetermined. CDR1 is SGHTA, CDR2 FQGNSA, per germline. CDR3 length equals 17 residues. Deletions cut 5 bases from V and 0 bases from J, with 17 bases between. CDR3 bases: TGTGCCAGCAGCCCCACGCCGGGAGCCAGCTCTGGAAACACCATATATTTT. Protein: CASSPTPGASSGNTIYF.

This clone has more than one count but fewer than ten. The rearrangement links TRBV27 to TRBJ2-2; TRBD1 matches 9 bases. The CDR3 loop spans 17 amino acids. Germline CDR1 reads MNHEY; CDR2 reads SMNVEV (reference sequence). V shed 3 bases and J 6 bases; nucleotides not matched to a gene: 11. CDR3 DNA sequence: TGTGCCAGCAGTTTCGTGACAGGGGGTTGGAATGCCGGGGAGCTGTTTTTT. It is translated as CASSFVTGGWNAGELFF.

V gene TRBV6-2 or TRBV6-3 combines with J gene TRBJ2-1, with 12 positions matching TRBD2. The CDR3 is 15 amino acids. V lost 4 bases to trimming and J lost 6 bases; unmatched junction nucleotides: 4. Germline CDR1 MNHEY, CDR2 SVGEGT. The CDR3 nucleotides are TGTGCCAGCAGTTCGGGACTAGCGGGCCGCAATGAGCAGTTCTTC. Amino acid sequence: CASSSGLAGRNEQFF.

The chain couples TRBV10-3 to TRBJ1-1; the D is unclear. The CDR3 is 15 residues long. Germline assignment: CDR1 ENHRY and CDR2 SYGVKD. Trimming removed 4 bases at V and 1 base at J, with 13 bases between. CDR3 loop: CAISGAAPANTEAFF. CDR3 nucleotide sequence: TGTGCCATCAGTGGGGCAGCCCCTGCGAACACTGAAGCTTTCTTT.

This sequence joins TRBV3-1 (or the pseudogene TRBV3-2) and TRBJ1-2; tentative D call: TRBD1 (6 bases). The CDR3 loop spans 16 amino acids. Germline V lookup: CDR1 LGHDT, CDR2 YNNKEL (reference sequence). V was cut by 1 base and J by 4 bases, with 16 bases left in between. The DNA of the CDR3 is TGTGCCAGCAGCCAAGTTGGGGGCAGGTCGGGCTATGGCTACACCTTC. Encoded protein: CASSQVGGRSGYGYTF.

The CDR3 DNA reads TGTGCCAGCAGAGTGGACAGCGATAATTCACCCCTCCACTTT. Its protein is CASRVDSDNSPLHF. The chain joins TRBV6-5 to TRBJ1-6, with a weak D call TRBD1 (6 bases). V shed 6 bases and J shed 5 bases, with 11 bases lying between them. The CDR3 loop spans 14 amino acids. Germline V lookup: CDR1 MNHEY, CDR2 SVGAGI.

A note on this clone: Other DNA sequences within the sample encode an identical CDR3. This rearrangement joins TRBV9 to TRBJ1-6; the D is unclear. CDR1 SGDLS and CDR2 YYNGEE come from the germline V gene. Trimming removed 0 bases at V and 0 bases at J, with 7 bases between. The CDR3 is made up of 16 amino acids. The CDR3 reads CASSVGSSSYNSPLHF. The DNA of the CDR3 is TGTGCCAGCAGCGTAGGGTCAAGCTCCTATAATTCACCCCTCCACTTT. The full variable domain, completed using reference TRBV9 and TRBJ1-6, is DSGVTQTPKHLITATGQRVTLRCSPRSGDLSVYWYQQSLDQGLQFLIQYYNGEERAKGNILERFSAQQFPDLHSELNLSSLELGDSALYFCASSVGSSSYNSPLHFGNGTRLTVT.

This rearrangement joins TRBV27 to TRBJ1-5, with D possibly matching TRBD1 (5 bases). Per germline, CDR1 MNHEY and CDR2 SMNVEV (reference sequence). The CDR3 is 15 residues long. The germline V and J ends were trimmed by 2 bases and 0 bases, with 8 bases remaining between them. The CDR3: CASSLGAVSNQPQHF. The CDR3 nucleotides are TGTGCCAGCAGTTTAGGGGCAGTTAGCAATCAGCCCCAGCATTTT.

V usage is TRBV28 and J usage is TRBJ2-1, with D possibly being TRBD2 (7 bases). Germline V gives CDR1 MDHEN, CDR2 SYDVKM. The V and J ends lost 3 bases and 1 base respectively, with 10 bases between them. This CDR3 has 15 residues. The CDR3 spells CASSLGGLSYNEQFF. The CDR3 DNA follows: TGTGCCAGCAGTTTGGGGGGGCTTTCCTACAATGAGCAGTTCTTC.

The J gene is TRBJ1-6, the V gene TRBV13; D is possibly TRBD1 (5 bases). The V end lost 2 bases, the J end lost 0 bases, and 8 bases lay between the germline ends. Per the germline V gene, CDR1 is PRHDT and CDR2 is FYEKMQ (reference sequence). This CDR3 is built from 16 residues. CDR3 sequence reads: CASSLRTGSYNSPLHF. The CDR3 region has the DNA TGTGCCAGCAGCTTAAGAACAGGCTCCTATAATTCACCCCTCCACTTT.

The rearrangement links TRBV18 to TRBJ1-1; 9 nucleotides line up with TRBD1. The V segment lost 2 bases and the J segment 4 bases; nucleotides outside the gene matches: 14. The germline V gene encodes CDR1 KGHSH and CDR2 LQKENI. This CDR3 has 18 amino acids. The CDR3 bases are TGTGCCAGCTCACCAGGGGGAACAGGGGGCTTTTGGCGCACTGAAGCTTTCTTT. Amino acids: CASSPGGTGGFWRTEAFF.

This chain joins TRBV6-5 and TRBJ2-2, with a tentative D call TRBD2 (5 bases). V was shortened by 6 bases and J by 8 bases, with 10 bases between the two germline ends. Germline CDR1 is MNHEY and CDR2 is SVGAGI. The CDR3 extends over 12 amino acids. DNA of the CDR3: TGTGCCAGCAGGCCGAGACTAGGGGAGCTGTTTTTT. Residues: CASRPRLGELFF.

The gene calls are TRBV7-2 and TRBJ1-6; 7 bases fit TRBD1. After removal of 3 bases from V and 5 bases from J, the junction contained 4 bases not matched to a gene. Germline values: CDR1 SGHTA, CDR2 FQGNSA. The CDR3 runs 15 residues. The CDR3, as DNA: TGTGCCAGCAGCTTCCCGACAGGGAATAATTCACCCCTCCACTTT. Its protein product is CASSFPTGNNSPLHF.

The genes are TRBV4-1 and TRBJ1-5; TRBD1 matches at 9 bases. The V gene's germline CDR1 is MGHRA and CDR2 YSYEKL. The CDR3 covers 17 residues. V lost 0 bases to trimming and J lost 4 bases; unmatched junction nucleotides: 7. CDR3 nucleotides: TGCGCCAGCAGCCAAGATAGGGACAGGGCCGGAAATCAGCCCCAGCATTTT. Translated, it gives CASSQDRDRAGNQPQHF.

The rearrangement joins TRBV6-5 to TRBJ1-2; possible D gene TRBD1, 5 bases. The CDR3 extends over 15 amino acids. Looked up from germline, CDR1 is MNHEY and CDR2 is SVGAGI. The V end was cut by 10 bases, the J end by 1 base, with 19 bases between. The chain's CDR3 is CATSGREGINYGYTF. The CDR3 DNA follows: TGTGCCACCTCGGGCAGGGAGGGAATTAACTATGGCTACACCTTC.

The chain uses TRBV4-1 and TRBJ1-1; TRBD1 aligns across 8 bases. The CDR3 covers 15 residues. From germline, CDR1 is MGHRA and CDR2 YSYEKL. J gave up 4 bases and V 3 bases, and 7 bases lay outside the gene matches. The CDR3 loop is CASSHPTGGVTEAFF. CDR3 DNA: TGCGCCAGCAGCCATCCAACAGGGGGAGTCACTGAAGCTTTCTTT.

V and J are TRBV11-3 and TRBJ2-5; possibly TRBD1 for D (6 bases). The ends were cut back, 5 bases at V and 1 base at J, with 14 bases in the middle. Germline V gene lookup returns CDR1 SGHNT and CDR2 YENEEA. The CDR3 contains 15 residues. In DNA form, the CDR3 reads TGTGCCAGCAGCAAGGGGTTGACAGGCCAAGAGACCCAGTACTTC. Its translation: CASSKGLTGQETQYF.

Concerning this clone itself: A read error may account for a junction end that differs from germline. The V call is TRBV2, the J call TRBJ2-1; no clear D. Looked up from germline, CDR1 is SNHLY and CDR2 is FYNNEI. The CDR3 sequence is 10 residues long. CDR3 in DNA: TGTGCCAGCAGTGACAAGGAGCAGTTCTTC. Amino acids: CASSDKEQFF.

The chain uses TRBV27 and TRBJ1-5, with TRBD1 as a possible D gene (6 bases). Germline lookup yields CDR1 MNHEY and CDR2 SMNVEV (reference sequence). Trimming shortened V by 4 bases and J by 3 bases, and 10 bases separated the two germline ends. There are 14 residues in the CDR3. The CDR3 sequence: CASSYDRLNQPQHF. The DNA of the CDR3 is TGTGCCAGCAGTTATGACAGGCTCAATCAGCCCCAGCATTTT.

This chain joins TRBV9 and TRBJ2-5, with D maybe TRBD1 (6 bases). The CDR3 length is 17 residues. V lost 0 bases and J lost 2, with 17 bases in between. Germline V gives CDR1 SGDLS, CDR2 YYNGEE. In DNA form, the CDR3 reads TGTGCCAGCAGCGTAGCAGGGTGGGGACAAGCACAAGAGACCCAGTACTTC. This translates into CASSVAGWGQAQETQYF.

This sequence joins TRBV19 and TRBJ2-2, with 9 bases lining up with TRBD1. The CDR3 covers 15 residues. Germline CDR1 is LNHDA and CDR2 is SQIVND (reference sequence). V shed 3 bases, J shed 6 bases, and the junction held 5 bases outside the gene matches. Written as DNA, the CDR3 is TGTGCCAGTAGTATTGGCACAGGGGGCCCCGGGGAGCTGTTTTTT. Translation gives CASSIGTGGPGELFF.

The rearrangement links TRBV13 to TRBJ1-3; D unclear. Germline V CDR1 and CDR2: PRHDT, FYEKMQ (reference sequence). The CDR3 runs to 13 residues. The V and J ends lost 7 bases and 4 bases respectively, with 11 bases between them. CDR3 sequence reads: CASNEGSGNTIYF. CDR3 in DNA: TGTGCCAGCAATGAGGGATCAGGAAACACCATATATTTT.

The chain couples TRBV7-9 to TRBJ1-5; D uncertain. Per germline, CDR1 SEHNR and CDR2 FQNEAQ (reference sequence). The CDR3 spans 15 residues. The V end was cut by 1 base, the J end by 4 bases, with 11 bases between. CDR3 DNA sequence: TGTGCCAGCAGCTTAGAGGCGGGGATAAATCAGCCCCAGCATTTT. This gives the protein CASSLEAGINQPQHF. The full variable domain, rest sourced from reference TRBV7-9 and TRBJ1-5, is DTGVSQNPRHKITKRGQNVTFRCDPISEHNRLYWYRQTLGQGPEFLTYFQNEAQLEKSRLLSDRFSAERPKGSFSTLEIQRTEQGDSAMYLCASSLEAGINQPQHFGDGTRLSIL.

This clone has just one count. This chain joins TRBV6-2 or TRBV6-3 and TRBJ2-7, with a tentative D call TRBD2 (6 bases). Germline V gene lookup returns CDR1 MNHEY and CDR2 SVGEGT. The CDR3 is made up of 11 amino acids. Trimming removed 2 bases from V and 8 bases from J, with 7 bases in between. In DNA, the CDR3 is TGTGCCAGCAGTTACGCGGGACAGCAGTACTTC. This encodes CASSYAGQQYF.

This clone has only one observation. The gene calls are TRBV9 and TRBJ2-7; no clear D. This CDR3 region has 15 residues. V lost 1 base, J lost 0 bases, and 11 bases lay in between. CDR1 SGDLS and CDR2 YYNGEE come from the germline V gene. The CDR3: CASSVSGWPSYEQYF. As DNA, the CDR3 is TGTGCCAGCAGCGTATCGGGTTGGCCCTCCTACGAGCAGTACTTC.

This chain connects TRBV7-6 to TRBJ1-1, with 7 bases lining up with TRBD1. The CDR3 consists of 15 residues. J gave up 1 base and V 5 bases, and 7 bases lay outside the gene matches. Germline V gene lookup returns CDR1 SGHVS and CDR2 FNYEAQ. The CDR3 protein is CASSPRTGPNTEAFF. The CDR3 DNA reads TGTGCCAGCAGCCCGAGGACAGGACCGAACACTGAAGCTTTCTTT.

This chain uses TRBV7-3 with TRBJ2-1; no reliable D call. The CDR3 has 15 amino acids. The germline V gene encodes CDR1 SGHTA and CDR2 FQGTGA. The germline V and J ends were trimmed by 5 bases and 0 bases, with 11 bases remaining between them. The CDR3 DNA reads TGTGCCAGCAGCCCCAGACGGACCTCCTACAATGAGCAGTTCTTC. Translation: CASSPRRTSYNEQFF.